Below, 29 T cell receptor beta chains from the same sample are listed, as sequenced in a study of monozygotic twins with inflammatory bowel disease. TCRdb reworked the 5' RACE reads into one entry per CDR3 protein, no DNA. The clone table shows more than 300,000 distinct CDR3 sequences, with the ten largest holding just over 2.5%. The specimen sequenced was blood. The receptors derive from a human donor with ulcerative colitis or Crohn's disease, or a healthy co-twin of an affected twin (not recorded which).

The chain joins TRBV6-5 to TRBJ1-6; TCRdb outputs TRBD1, but without DNA this stays unchecked. Germline-derived CDR1 and CDR2 are MNHEY and SVGAGI. The CDR3 has 17 residues. This CDR3 is CASSYSGSGLGNSPLHF.

CDR3 region: CASSLWGMAADYEQYF. V usage is TRBV27 and J usage is TRBJ2-7. CDR3 length: 16 residues. Germline lookup yields CDR1 MNHEY and CDR2 SMNVEV (reference sequence).

The rearrangement uses TRBV5-1 and TRBJ2-7; TCRdb designates TRBD1, a call that cannot be tested without DNA. There are 15 residues in the CDR3. CDR1 is SGHRS and CDR2 is YFSETQ in the germline V gene. CDR3 protein: CASSLGDTASYEQYF.

CDR3 residues: CASSFSHRTQYF. The rearrangement links TRBV6-2 or TRBV6-3 to TRBJ2-5. This CDR3 region has 12 residues. CDR1 and CDR2 from the germline V gene are MNHEY and SVGEGT.

V is TRBV5-4 and J is TRBJ2-3; TCRdb selects TRBD1, and the lack of DNA leaves this call unchecked. This CDR3 is 13 amino acids long. From germline, CDR1 is SGHNT and CDR2 YYREEE (reference sequence). The CDR3 region is CASRGGVGDTQYF.

The V gene is TRBV11-2, the J gene TRBJ2-7; without DNA, the TCRdb call of TRBD1 cannot be checked. This CDR3 contains 12 residues. Germline CDR1 and CDR2: SGHAT and FQNNGV. CDR3 sequence reads: CASSLSGGSQYF.

The chain couples TRBV28 to TRBJ2-1; TCRdb calls TRBD1, which cannot be checked without DNA. The CDR3 sequence is 14 residues long. Germline loops: CDR1 MDHEN, CDR2 SYDVKM. This CDR3 reads CASSLTASYNEQFF.

The CDR3 region is CASSLASKKNIQYF. The gene calls are TRBV11-2 and TRBJ2-4; the TCRdb D gene call, TRBD2, has no DNA to confirm it. CDR1 and CDR2 from the germline V gene are SGHAT and FQNNGV. CDR3 length: 14 amino acids.

The chain couples TRBV12-3 or TRBV12-4 to TRBJ1-3. CDR3 length: 14 amino acids. This CDR3 is CASSPSAGGNTIYF.

J is TRBJ2-7 and V is TRBV4-1. The CDR3 consists of 17 residues. The germline gives CDR1 MGHRA, CDR2 YSYEKL. CDR3 amino acids: CASSLNIVTLFTYEQYF.

The chain links TRBV6-1 to TRBJ1-1; TCRdb indicates TRBD1, and absent DNA this call remains unverified. This CDR3 has 16 amino acids. Germline V gives CDR1 MNHNS, CDR2 SASEGT. The CDR3 region is CASANPGGERTTEAFF.

The chain recombines TRBV7-9 with TRBJ1-5. Germline CDR1 SEHNR, CDR2 FQNEAQ (reference sequence). The CDR3 has 12 amino acids. CDR3 in amino acids: CASSLVVGPQHF. The full variable domain, in which reference TRBV7-9 and TRBJ1-5 provide the parts outside the CDR3, is DTGVSQNPRHKITKRGQNVTFRCDPISEHNRLYWYRQTLGQGPEFLTYFQNEAQLEKSRLLSDRFSAERPKGSFSTLEIQRTEQGDSAMYLCASSLVVGPQHFGDGTRLSIL.

This chain uses TRBV9 with TRBJ1-5. CDR1 is SGDLS and CDR2 is YYNGEE in the germline V gene. CDR3 length equals 15 residues. The CDR3 loop is CASSVEGVSNQPQHF.

The chain is built from TRBV6-5 and TRBJ1-2. The CDR3 covers 16 residues. CDR1 MNHEY and CDR2 SVGAGI come from the germline V gene. This CDR3 reads CASSSSEYGYNYGYTF.

J is TRBJ2-3 and V is TRBV5-4; TCRdb calls TRBD2, which cannot be checked without DNA. CDR1 is SGHNT, CDR2 YYREEE, per germline (reference sequence). This CDR3 region has 14 residues. CDR3 sequence reads: CASSPSAGHDTQYF.

This chain links TRBV5-6 with TRBJ1-5; TCRdb returns TRBD1, unconfirmable since there is no DNA. The CDR3 sequence is 17 residues long. Germline-derived CDR1 and CDR2 are SGHDT and YYEEEE. This CDR3 is CASSSAGDRGGGQPQHF.

The chain couples TRBV9 to TRBJ1-6. Germline V CDR1 and CDR2: SGDLS, YYNGEE. The CDR3 extends over 16 amino acids. CDR3 sequence: CASSVMSGFDNSPLHF.

The J gene is TRBJ2-1, the V gene TRBV7-6; TCRdb's D gene call, TRBD2, goes unchecked for lack of DNA. CDR1 SGHVS and CDR2 FNYEAQ come from the germline V gene. The CDR3 sequence is 14 residues long. The CDR3 region is CASSLEASGNEQFF.

The chain is built from TRBV7-2 and TRBJ2-1; TCRdb names TRBD1, which stays unverified in the absence of DNA. This CDR3 comprises 16 residues. Looked up from germline, CDR1 is SGHTA and CDR2 is FQGNSA. Here the CDR3 reads CASSLELAGVSHEQFF. Drawing the rest from reference TRBV7-2 and TRBJ2-1, the complete variable domain is GAGVSQSPSNKVTEKGKDVELRCDPISGHTALYWYRQSLGQGLEFLIYFQGNSAPDKSGLPSDRFSAERTGGSVSTLTIQRTQQEDSAVYLCASSLELAGVSHEQFFGPGTRLTVL.

V usage is TRBV3-1 and J usage is TRBJ1-3. CDR3 size: 15 residues. Germline V CDR1 and CDR2: LGHDT, YNNKEL (reference sequence). The CDR3 is CASSIGMSSGNTIYF.

This chain uses TRBV7-3 with TRBJ2-5; the D call from TCRdb, TRBD2, cannot be confirmed without DNA. This CDR3 is built from 15 residues. In germline, CDR1 is SGHTA, CDR2 FQGTGA. CDR3 sequence: CASSLTPQSQETQYF.

The chain joins TRBV20-1 to TRBJ2-3; checking the TCRdb D call of TRBD2 is not possible without DNA. The CDR3 has 14 residues. The V gene's germline CDR1 is DFQATT and CDR2 SNEGSKA (reference sequence). The CDR3 is CSAREERVTDTQYF.

V gene TRBV4-2 combines with J gene TRBJ2-3; the TCRdb D gene call, TRBD2, has no DNA to confirm it. Germline V gene lookup returns CDR1 LGHNA and CDR2 YNFKEQ. There are 15 residues in the CDR3. The CDR3: CASSQERAYTDTQYF.

This chain uses TRBV6-5 with TRBJ2-7; TCRdb's D call of TRBD1 is untestable without DNA. This CDR3 has 13 residues. Germline CDR1 is MNHEY and CDR2 is SVGAGI. The CDR3 spells CASSSDSFYEQYF.

V and J are TRBV12-3 or TRBV12-4 and TRBJ2-4; TCRdb proposes TRBD1, but this gene call is untestable without DNA. This CDR3 region has 14 residues. The CDR3 sequence is CASSLVTGQNIQYF.

The chain employs TRBV20-1 and TRBJ2-7; the TCRdb D gene call, TRBD1, has no DNA to confirm it. Germline values: CDR1 DFQATT, CDR2 SNEGSKA (reference sequence). This CDR3 region has 15 residues. CDR3 sequence reads: CSAHRPGQGAREQYF.

V gene TRBV7-2 combines with J gene TRBJ2-7; as DNA is missing, the TRBD1 call by TCRdb cannot be tested. Germline V gene data show CDR1 as SGHTA and CDR2 as FQGNSA. CDR3 length: 14 residues. The CDR3: CASSWSGAEYEQYF.

V gene TRBV6-5 combines with J gene TRBJ2-2; TCRdb gives TRBD1 as the D gene, but with no DNA this cannot be confirmed. This CDR3 is 18 amino acids long. The germline V gene encodes CDR1 MNHEY and CDR2 SVGAGI. CDR3 sequence: CASSYAGFLGQGSGELFF.

The V call is TRBV29-1, the J call TRBJ1-1; TCRdb picks TRBD1, but there is no DNA to check that call. The length of the CDR3 is 14 residues. CDR1 and CDR2 (germline): SQVTM, ANQGSEA. The CDR3 sequence is CSVDTGTGVTEAFF. The full variable domain, with the rest looked up from reference TRBV29-1 and TRBJ1-1, is SAVISQKPSRDICQRGTSLTIQCQVDSQVTMMFWYRQQPGQSLTLIATANQGSEATYESGFVIDKFPISRPNLTFSTLTVSNMSPEDSSIYLCSVDTGTGVTEAFFGQGTRLTVV.